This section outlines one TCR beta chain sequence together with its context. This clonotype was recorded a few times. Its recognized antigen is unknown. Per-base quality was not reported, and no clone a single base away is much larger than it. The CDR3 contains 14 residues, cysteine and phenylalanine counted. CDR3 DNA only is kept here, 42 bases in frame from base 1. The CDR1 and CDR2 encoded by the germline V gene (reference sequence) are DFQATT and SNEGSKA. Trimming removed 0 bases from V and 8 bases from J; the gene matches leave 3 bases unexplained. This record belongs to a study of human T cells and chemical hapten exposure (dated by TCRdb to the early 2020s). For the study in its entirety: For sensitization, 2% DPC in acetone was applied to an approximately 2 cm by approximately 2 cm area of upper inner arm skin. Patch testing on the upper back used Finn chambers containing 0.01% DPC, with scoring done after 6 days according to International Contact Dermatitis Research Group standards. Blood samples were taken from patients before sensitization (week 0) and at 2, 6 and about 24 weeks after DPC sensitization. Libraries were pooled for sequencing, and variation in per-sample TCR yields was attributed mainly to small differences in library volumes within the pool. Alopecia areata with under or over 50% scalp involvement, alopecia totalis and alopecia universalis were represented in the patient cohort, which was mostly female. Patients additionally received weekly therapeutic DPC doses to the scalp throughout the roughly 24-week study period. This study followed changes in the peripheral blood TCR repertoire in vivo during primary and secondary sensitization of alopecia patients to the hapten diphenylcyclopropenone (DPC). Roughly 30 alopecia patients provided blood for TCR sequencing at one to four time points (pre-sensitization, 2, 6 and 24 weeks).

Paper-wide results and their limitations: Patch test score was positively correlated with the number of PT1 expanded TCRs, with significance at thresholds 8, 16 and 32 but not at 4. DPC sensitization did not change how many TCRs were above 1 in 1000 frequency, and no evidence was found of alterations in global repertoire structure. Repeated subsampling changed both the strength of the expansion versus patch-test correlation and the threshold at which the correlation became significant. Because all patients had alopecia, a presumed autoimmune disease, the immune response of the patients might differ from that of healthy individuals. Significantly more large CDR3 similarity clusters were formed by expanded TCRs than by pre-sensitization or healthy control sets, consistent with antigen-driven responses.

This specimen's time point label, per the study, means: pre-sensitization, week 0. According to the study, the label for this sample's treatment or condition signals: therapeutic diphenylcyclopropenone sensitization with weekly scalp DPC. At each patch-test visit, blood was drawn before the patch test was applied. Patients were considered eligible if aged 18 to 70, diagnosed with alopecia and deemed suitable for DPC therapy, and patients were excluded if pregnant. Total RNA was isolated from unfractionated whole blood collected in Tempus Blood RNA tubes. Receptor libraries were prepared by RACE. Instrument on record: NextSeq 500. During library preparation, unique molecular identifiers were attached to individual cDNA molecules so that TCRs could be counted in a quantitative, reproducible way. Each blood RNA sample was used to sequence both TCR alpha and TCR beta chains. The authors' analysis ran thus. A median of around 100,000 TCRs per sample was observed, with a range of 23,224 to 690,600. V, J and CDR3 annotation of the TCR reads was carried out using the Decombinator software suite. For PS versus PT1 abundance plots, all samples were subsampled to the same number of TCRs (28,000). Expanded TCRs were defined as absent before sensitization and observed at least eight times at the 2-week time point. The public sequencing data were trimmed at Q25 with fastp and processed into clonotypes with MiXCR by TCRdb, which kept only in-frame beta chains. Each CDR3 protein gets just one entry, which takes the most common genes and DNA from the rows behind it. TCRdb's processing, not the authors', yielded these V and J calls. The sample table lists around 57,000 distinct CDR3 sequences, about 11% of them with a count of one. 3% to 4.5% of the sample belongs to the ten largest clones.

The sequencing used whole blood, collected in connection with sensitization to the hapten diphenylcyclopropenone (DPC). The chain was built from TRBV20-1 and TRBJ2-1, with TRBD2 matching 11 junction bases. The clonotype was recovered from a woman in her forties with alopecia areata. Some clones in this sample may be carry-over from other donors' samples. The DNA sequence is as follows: TGCAGTGCTAGAGATAGCGGGAGGGCAGATGAGCAGTTCTTC. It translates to CSARDSGRADEQFF.